One TCR beta chain is described in this entry. Its target is unknown. This CDR3 has 15 residues. V was pared by 6 bases and J by 0 bases, with 13 bases between. CDR1 and CDR2 from the germline V gene are SNHLY and FYNNEI. The data are from a study of T-cell memory formation after mild COVID-19. Study-wide results and limits: Clones shrinking from day 15 to 85 showed even CD4/CD8 mixes; later expanders tilted CD4+. Researchers found some responding clones in pre-infection memory, a sign that cross-reactive memory joined.

TCRdb used MiXCR to reprocess the 5' RACE reads, holding one entry per CDR3 protein. Here the sample spans approximately 440,000 distinct CDR3 sequences, 20% being singletons. The specimen was PBMCs or a T cell subset sorted from them (not recorded which). This TCR came from an adult woman who had mild COVID-19 (a few samples of this study predate the infection). Cell type and time point are not known. This chain links TRBV2 with TRBJ2-3; the D gene is possibly TRBD1 (6 bases). The CDR3 DNA follows: TGTGCCAGCAGCCCGGGACACACTAGCACAGATACGCAGTATTTT. Encoded protein: CASSPGHTSTDTQYF. Drawing the rest from reference TRBV2 and TRBJ2-3, the complete variable domain is EPEVTQTPSHQVTQMGQEVILRCVPISNHLYFYWYRQILGQKVEFLVSFYNNEISEKSEIFDDQFSVERPDGSNFTLKIRSTKLEDSAMYFCASSPGHTSTDTQYFGPGTRLTVL.